This TCR beta chain was observed in a study of blood T cell repertoires in COVID-19. Study-level information: Samples came from the United States, Italy and Spain, spanning acute and convalescent COVID-19. Sample material is recorded as cDNA or gDNA derived from T cells, B-cell-depleted T cells, or PBMCs.

The CDR3 has 15 amino acids. V was cut by 3 bases and J by 6 bases, with 13 bases left in between. From germline, CDR1 is SGDLS and CDR2 YYNGEE. As processed by the authors: Amplification of reference gene primers provided the estimated nucleated cell counts. The method was immunoSEQ multiplex PCR; TCRdb's version includes in-frame clones alone and lacks a portion of them. V, J and clone size reflect that table, while D and trimming were determined from the DNA. The table has 64,000 or so clones, less than 85% seen once. The receptor comes from a human donor in a cohort sampled during active COVID-19. The rearrangement uses TRBV9 and TRBJ1-6; D is perhaps TRBD1 (5 bases). Sequencing input: peripheral blood. The CDR3 is CASSARGVVNSPLHF. In DNA, the CDR3 is TGTGCCAGCAGCGCTAGGGGCGTTGTTAATTCACCCCTCCACTTT.